This T cell receptor (beta chain) is from a study of Graves' ophthalmopathy and Graves' hyperthyroidism. Study-level findings and limits: Built on 13 signatures, a model told ophthalmopathy apart from stable hyperthyroidism with about 90% sensitivity and over 80% specificity.

RNA transcripts yielded amplified TCR beta CDR3 regions. First-round RT-PCR relied on HTBI primers, and a second-round multiplex PCR came next. One entry per CDR3 protein, called by TCRdb with MiXCR from the multiplex PCR reads. Here the sample spans almost 750,000 distinct CDR3 sequences, roughly 40% being singletons. As for this clonotype: Its antigen remains unidentified.

The CDR3 spans 16 residues. The germline V gene has CDR1 SGDLS and CDR2 YYNGEE. The trim removed 2 bases at V and 5 bases at J, leaving 7 bases unmatched. This receptor was taken from an adult man with Graves' ophthalmopathy. Sequences were obtained from peripheral blood. The chain combines TRBV9 with TRBJ2-2, with TRBD2 identical over 9 bases. CDR3 nucleotides: TGTGCCAGCAGCGTTACAATAGCGGGAGATACCGGGGAGCTGTTTTTT. Amino acid sequence: CASSVTIAGDTGELFF.